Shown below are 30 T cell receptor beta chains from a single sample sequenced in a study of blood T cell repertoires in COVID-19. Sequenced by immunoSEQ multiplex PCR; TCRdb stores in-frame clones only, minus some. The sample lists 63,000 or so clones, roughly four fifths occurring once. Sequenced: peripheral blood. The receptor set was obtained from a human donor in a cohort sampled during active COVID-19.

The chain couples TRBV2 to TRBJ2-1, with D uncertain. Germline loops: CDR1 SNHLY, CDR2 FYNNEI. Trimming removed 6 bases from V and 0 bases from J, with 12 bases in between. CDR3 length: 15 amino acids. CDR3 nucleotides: TGTGCCAGCAGGAAGAGGTTGAGCTCCTACAATGAGCAGTTCTTC. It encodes CASRKRLSSYNEQFF. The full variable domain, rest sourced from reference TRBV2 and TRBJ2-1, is EPEVTQTPSHQVTQMGQEVILRCVPISNHLYFYWYRQILGQKVEFLVSFYNNEISEKSEIFDDQFSVERPDGSNFTLKIRSTKLEDSAMYFCASRKRLSSYNEQFFGPGTRLTVL.

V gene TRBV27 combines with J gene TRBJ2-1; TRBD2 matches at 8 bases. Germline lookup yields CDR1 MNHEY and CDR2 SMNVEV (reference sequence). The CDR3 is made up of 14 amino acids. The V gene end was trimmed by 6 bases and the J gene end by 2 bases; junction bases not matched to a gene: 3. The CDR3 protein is CASRRGGPYNEQFF. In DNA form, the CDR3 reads TGTGCCAGCAGACGGGGGGGGCCCTACAATGAGCAGTTCTTC.

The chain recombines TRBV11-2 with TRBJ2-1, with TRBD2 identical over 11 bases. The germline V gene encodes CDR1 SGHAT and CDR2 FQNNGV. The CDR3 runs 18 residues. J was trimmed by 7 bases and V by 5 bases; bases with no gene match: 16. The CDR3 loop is CASSPLFRASGGINEQFF. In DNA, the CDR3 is TGTGCCAGCAGCCCACTGTTCCGTGCTAGCGGGGGGATAAATGAGCAGTTCTTC.

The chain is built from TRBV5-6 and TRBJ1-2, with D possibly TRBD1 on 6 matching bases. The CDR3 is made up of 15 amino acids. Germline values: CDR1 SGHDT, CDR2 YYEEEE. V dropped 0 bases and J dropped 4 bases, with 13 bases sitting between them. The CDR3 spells CASSLGGPSSYGYTF. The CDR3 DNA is TGTGCCAGCAGCTTGGGGGGGCCGTCGAGCTATGGCTACACCTTC. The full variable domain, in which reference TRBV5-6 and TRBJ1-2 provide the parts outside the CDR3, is DAGVTQSPTHLIKTRGQQVTLRCSPKSGHDTVSWYQQALGQGPQFIFQYYEEEERQRGNFPDRFSGHQFPNYSSELNVNALLLGDSALYLCASSLGGPSSYGYTFGSGTRLTVV.

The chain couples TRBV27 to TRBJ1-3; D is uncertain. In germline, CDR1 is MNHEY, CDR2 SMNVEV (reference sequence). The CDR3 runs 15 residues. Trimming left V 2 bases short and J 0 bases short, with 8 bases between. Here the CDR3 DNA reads TGTGCCAGCAGTTTAGGCCCCAGCTCTGGAAACACCATATATTTT. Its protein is CASSLGPSSGNTIYF.

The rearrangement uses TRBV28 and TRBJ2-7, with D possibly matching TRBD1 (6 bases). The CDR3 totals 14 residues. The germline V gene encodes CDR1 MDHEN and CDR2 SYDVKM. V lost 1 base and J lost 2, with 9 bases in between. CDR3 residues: CASSLFTGTYEQYF. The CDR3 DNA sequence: TGTGCCAGCAGTTTATTCACAGGGACCTACGAGCAGTACTTC.

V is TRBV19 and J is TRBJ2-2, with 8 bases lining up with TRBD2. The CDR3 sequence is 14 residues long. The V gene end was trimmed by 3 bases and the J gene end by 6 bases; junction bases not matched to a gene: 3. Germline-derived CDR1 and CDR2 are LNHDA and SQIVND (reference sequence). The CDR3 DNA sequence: TGTGCCAGTAGTATCCAGCGGGGGTCCGGGGAGCTGTTTTTT. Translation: CASSIQRGSGELFF.

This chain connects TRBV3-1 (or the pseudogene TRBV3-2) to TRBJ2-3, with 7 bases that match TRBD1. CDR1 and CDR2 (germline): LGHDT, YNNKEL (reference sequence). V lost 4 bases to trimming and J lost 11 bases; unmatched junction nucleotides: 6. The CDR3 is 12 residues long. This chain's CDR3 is CASSRRQGEQYF. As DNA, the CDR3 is TGTGCCAGCAGCCGCCGACAGGGTGAGCAGTATTTT.

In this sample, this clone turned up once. CDR3 DNA sequence: TGTGCCAGCAGCGAGCATGGTGCCACTGAAGCTTTCTTT. This gives the protein CASSEHGATEAFF. The chain links TRBV2 to TRBJ1-1; no reliable D call. The germline V and J ends were trimmed by 6 bases and 4 bases, with 12 bases remaining between them. The length of the CDR3 is 13 residues. CDR1 and CDR2 (germline): SNHLY, FYNNEI.

The CDR3 loop reads CASSTIKAPGQAYTIYF. The CDR3 DNA reads TGTGCCAGCAGCACAATAAAGGCTCCGGGACAGGCATACACCATATATTTT. The chain couples TRBV11-2 to TRBJ1-3, with 8 bases aligning to TRBD1. Germline values: CDR1 SGHAT, CDR2 FQNNGV. The trim removed 5 bases at V and 8 bases at J, leaving 17 bases unmatched. This CDR3 has 17 residues. The full variable domain, in which reference TRBV11-2 and TRBJ1-3 provide the parts outside the CDR3, is EAGVAQSPRYKIIEKRQSVAFWCNPISGHATLYWYQQILGQGPKLLIQFQNNGVVDDSQLPKDRFSAERLKGVDSTLKIQPAKLEDSAVYLCASSTIKAPGQAYTIYFGEGSWLTVV.

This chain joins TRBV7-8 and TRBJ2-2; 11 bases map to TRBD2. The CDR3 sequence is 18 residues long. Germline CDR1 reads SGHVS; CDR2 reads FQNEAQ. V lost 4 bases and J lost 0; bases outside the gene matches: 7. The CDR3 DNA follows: TGTGCCAGCAGCTCCCGCGGGACTAGCGGAACGAACACCGGGGAGCTGTTTTTT. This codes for CASSSRGTSGTNTGELFF.

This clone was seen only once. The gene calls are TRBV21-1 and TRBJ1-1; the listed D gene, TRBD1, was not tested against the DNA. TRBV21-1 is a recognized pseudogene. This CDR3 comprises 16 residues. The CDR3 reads CASSKEGTLIDTEAFF. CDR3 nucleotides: TGTGCCAGCAGCAAAGAAGGGACATTAATAGACACTGAAGCTTTCTTT.

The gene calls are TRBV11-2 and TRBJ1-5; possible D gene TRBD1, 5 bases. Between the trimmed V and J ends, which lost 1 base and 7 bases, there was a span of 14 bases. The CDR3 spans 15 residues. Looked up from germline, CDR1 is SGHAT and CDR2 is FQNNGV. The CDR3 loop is CASSLAGSGKQPQHF. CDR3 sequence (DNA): TGTGCCAGCAGCTTAGCAGGGTCAGGGAAGCAGCCCCAGCATTTT.

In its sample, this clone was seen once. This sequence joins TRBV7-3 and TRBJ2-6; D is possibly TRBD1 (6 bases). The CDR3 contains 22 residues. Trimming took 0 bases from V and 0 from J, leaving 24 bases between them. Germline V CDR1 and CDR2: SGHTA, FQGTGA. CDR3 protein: CASSLTVFRSFDRSSGANVLTF. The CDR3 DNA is TGTGCCAGCAGCTTAACGGTTTTTAGAAGCTTCGACAGGAGCTCTGGGGCCAACGTCCTGACTTTC.

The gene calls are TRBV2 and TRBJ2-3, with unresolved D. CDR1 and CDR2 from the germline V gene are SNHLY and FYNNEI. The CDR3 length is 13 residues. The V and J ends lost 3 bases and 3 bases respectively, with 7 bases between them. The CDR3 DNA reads TGTGCCAGCAGTGAGAGCCGGACAGATACGCAGTATTTT. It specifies CASSESRTDTQYF.

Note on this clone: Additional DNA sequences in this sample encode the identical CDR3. Written as DNA, the CDR3 is TGCGCCAGCAGCTATGGACTCGCGGGGGGGACGAACACCGGGGAGCTGTTTTTT. As protein: CASSYGLAGGTNTGELFF. This chain uses TRBV5-1 with TRBJ2-2, with 9 bases aligning to TRBD2. The CDR3 extends over 18 amino acids. The V gene's germline CDR1 is SGHRS and CDR2 YFSETQ. The ends lost 3 bases at V and 0 bases at J; junction bases unmatched: 9.

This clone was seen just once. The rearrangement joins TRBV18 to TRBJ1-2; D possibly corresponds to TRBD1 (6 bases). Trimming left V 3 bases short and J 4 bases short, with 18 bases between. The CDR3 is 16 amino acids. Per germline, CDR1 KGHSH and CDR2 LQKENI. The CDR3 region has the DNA TGTGCCAGCTCACCCCTTGGACAGACAGAAGGCTATGGCTACACCTTC. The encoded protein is CASSPLGQTEGYGYTF. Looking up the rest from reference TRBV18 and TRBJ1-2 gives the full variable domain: NAGVMQNPRHLVRRRGQEARLRCSPMKGHSHVYWYRQLPEEGLKFMVYLQKENIIDESGMPKERFSAEFPKEGPSILRIQQVVRGDSAAYFCASSPLGQTEGYGYTFGSGTRLTVV.

The CDR3 loop reads CASSARRRDTQYF. The CDR3 DNA is TGTGCCAGCAGCGCCCGGAGAAGGGATACGCAGTATTTT. V and J are TRBV3-1 (or the pseudogene TRBV3-2) and TRBJ2-3; D is unresolved. The CDR3 is 13 residues long. V shed 5 bases and J shed 6 bases, with 12 bases lying between them. The germline V gene encodes CDR1 LGHDT and CDR2 YNNKEL (reference sequence).

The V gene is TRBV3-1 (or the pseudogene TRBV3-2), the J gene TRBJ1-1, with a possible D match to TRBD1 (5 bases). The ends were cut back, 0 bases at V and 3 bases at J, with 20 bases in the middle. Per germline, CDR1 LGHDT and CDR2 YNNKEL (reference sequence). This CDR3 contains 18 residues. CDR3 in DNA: TGTGCCAGCAGCCAAGATGGGGCAGCCCTGAATCCCCACACTGAAGCTTTCTTT. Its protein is CASSQDGAALNPHTEAFF.

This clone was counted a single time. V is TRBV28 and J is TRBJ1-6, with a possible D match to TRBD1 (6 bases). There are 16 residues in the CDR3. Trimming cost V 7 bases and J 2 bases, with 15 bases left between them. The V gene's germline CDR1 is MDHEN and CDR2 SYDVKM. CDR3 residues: CASTPRRGPYNSPLHF. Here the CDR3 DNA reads TGTGCCAGCACCCCACGCAGGGGTCCCTATAATTCACCCCTCCACTTT.

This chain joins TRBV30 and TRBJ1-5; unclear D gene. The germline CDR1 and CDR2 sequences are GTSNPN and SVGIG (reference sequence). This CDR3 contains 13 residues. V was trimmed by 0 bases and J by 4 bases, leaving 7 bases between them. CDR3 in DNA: TGTGCCTGGAGTGTCTCTAAAAATCAGCCCCAGCATTTT. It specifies CAWSVSKNQPQHF. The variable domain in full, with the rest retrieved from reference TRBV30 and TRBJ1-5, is SQTIHQWPATLVQPVGSPLSLECTVEGTSNPNLYWYRQAAGRGLQLLFYSVGIGQISSEVPQNLSASRPQDRQFILSSKKLLLSDSGFYLCAWSVSKNQPQHFGDGTRLSIL.

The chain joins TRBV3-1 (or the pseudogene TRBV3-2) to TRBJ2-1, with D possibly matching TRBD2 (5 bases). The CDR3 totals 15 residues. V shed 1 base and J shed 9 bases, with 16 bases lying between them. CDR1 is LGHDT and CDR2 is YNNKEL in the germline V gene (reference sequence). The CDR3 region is CASSQVAGQQGEQFF. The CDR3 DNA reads TGTGCCAGCAGCCAAGTGGCGGGCCAGCAAGGTGAGCAGTTCTTC.

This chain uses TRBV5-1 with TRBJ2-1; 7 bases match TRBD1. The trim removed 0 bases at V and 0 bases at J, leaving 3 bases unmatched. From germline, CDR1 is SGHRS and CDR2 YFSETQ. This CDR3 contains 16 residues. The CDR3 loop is CASSLGGQSSYNEQFF. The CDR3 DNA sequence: TGCGCCAGCAGCTTGGGGGGACAGAGCTCCTACAATGAGCAGTTCTTC.

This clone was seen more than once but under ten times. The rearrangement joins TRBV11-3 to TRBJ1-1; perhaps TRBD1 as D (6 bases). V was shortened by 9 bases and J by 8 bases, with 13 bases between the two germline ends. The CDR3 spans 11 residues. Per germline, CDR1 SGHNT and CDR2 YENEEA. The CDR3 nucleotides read TGTGCCAGTACCGACAGGAGCGAAGCTTTCTTT. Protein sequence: CASTDRSEAFF.

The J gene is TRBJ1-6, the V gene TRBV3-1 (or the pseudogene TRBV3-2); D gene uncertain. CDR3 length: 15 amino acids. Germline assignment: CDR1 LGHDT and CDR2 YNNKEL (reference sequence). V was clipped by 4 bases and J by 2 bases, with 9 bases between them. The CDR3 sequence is CASSLGRTYNSPLHF. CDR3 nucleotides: TGTGCCAGCAGCCTTGGCCGAACCTATAATTCACCCCTCCACTTT.

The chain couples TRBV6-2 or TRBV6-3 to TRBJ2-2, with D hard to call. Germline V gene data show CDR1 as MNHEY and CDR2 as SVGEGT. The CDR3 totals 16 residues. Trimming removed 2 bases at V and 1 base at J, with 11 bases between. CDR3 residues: CASSYRAAWNTGELFF. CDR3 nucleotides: TGTGCCAGCAGTTACCGTGCGGCTTGGAACACCGGGGAGCTGTTTTTT.

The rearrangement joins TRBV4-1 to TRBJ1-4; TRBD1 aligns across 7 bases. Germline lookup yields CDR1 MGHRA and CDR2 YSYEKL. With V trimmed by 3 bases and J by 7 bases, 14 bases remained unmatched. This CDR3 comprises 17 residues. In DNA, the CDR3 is TGCGCCAGCAGCCAGGCTCTACGGACAGGTCCACGTGAAAAACTGTTTTTT. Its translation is CASSQALRTGPREKLFF.

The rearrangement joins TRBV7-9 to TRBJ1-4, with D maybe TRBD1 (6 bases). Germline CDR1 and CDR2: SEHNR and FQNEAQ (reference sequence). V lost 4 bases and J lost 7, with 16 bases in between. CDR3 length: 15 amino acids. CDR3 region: CASSSNRVGGEKLFF. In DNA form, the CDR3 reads TGTGCCAGCAGCTCAAACAGGGTCGGAGGTGAAAAACTGTTTTTT. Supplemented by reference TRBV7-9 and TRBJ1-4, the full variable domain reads DTGVSQNPRHKITKRGQNVTFRCDPISEHNRLYWYRQTLGQGPEFLTYFQNEAQLEKSRLLSDRFSAERPKGSFSTLEIQRTEQGDSAMYLCASSSNRVGGEKLFFGSGTQLSVL.

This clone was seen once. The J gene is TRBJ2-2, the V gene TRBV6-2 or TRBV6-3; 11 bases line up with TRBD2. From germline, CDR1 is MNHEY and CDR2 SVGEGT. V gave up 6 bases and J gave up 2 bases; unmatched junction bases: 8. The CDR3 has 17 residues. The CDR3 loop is CASSPLAGGSNTGELFF. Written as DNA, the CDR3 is TGTGCCAGCAGCCCCCTAGCGGGGGGCTCAAACACCGGGGAGCTGTTTTTT.

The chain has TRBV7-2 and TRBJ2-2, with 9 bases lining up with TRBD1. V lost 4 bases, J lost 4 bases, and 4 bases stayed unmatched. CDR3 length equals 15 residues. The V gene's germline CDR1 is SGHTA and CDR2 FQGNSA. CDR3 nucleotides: TGTGCCAGCAGCTCCGGGACAGGGCGCACCGGGGAGCTGTTTTTT. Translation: CASSSGTGRTGELFF.